This T cell receptor beta chain was captured by sequencing in a study of T cell responses to AZD1222 COVID-19 vaccine. The study, taken as a whole, reports: Spike-spanning, vaccine-associated CD4 TCRs were dominant at 160-218 and 743-854.

This CDR3 has 15 amino acids. Trimming cost V 2 bases and J 7 bases; bases outside gene matches: 10. Per the germline V gene, CDR1 is SGHTS and CDR2 is YDEGEE. Sequenced by immunoSEQ multiplex PCR; TCRdb stores in-frame clones only, minus some. The repertoire has about 57,000 clones, about 86% of them found once; the top ten carry 16%. About this clone itself: What it recognizes is unknown.

The sequence derives from an adult in good health. This rearrangement joins TRBV5-8 to TRBJ2-3; 7 bases fit TRBD2. Sample: peripheral blood, taken on day 0 of AZD1222 vaccination. The CDR3 here is CASSFGSAGTNTQYF. In DNA, the CDR3 is TGTGCCAGCAGCTTTGGATCAGCGGGAACGAATACGCAGTATTTT.